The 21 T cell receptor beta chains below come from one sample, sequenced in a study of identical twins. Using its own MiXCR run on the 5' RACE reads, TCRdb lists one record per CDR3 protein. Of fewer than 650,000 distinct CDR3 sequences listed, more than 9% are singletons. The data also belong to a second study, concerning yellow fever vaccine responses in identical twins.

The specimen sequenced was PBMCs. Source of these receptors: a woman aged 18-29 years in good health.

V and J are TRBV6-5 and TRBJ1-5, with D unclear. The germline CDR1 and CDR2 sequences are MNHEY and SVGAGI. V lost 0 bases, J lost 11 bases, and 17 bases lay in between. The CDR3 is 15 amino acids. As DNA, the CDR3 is TGTGCCAGCAGTTACTCGTGGGCAGACCCCATGGCCCAGCATTTT. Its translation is CASSYSWADPMAQHF.

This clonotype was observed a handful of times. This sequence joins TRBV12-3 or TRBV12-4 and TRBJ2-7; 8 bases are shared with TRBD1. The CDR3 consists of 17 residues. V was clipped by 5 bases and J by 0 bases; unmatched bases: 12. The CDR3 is CASSPPPGDRRSYEQYF. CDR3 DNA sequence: TGTGCCAGCAGTCCACCCCCCGGGGACAGGCGCTCCTACGAGCAGTACTTC.

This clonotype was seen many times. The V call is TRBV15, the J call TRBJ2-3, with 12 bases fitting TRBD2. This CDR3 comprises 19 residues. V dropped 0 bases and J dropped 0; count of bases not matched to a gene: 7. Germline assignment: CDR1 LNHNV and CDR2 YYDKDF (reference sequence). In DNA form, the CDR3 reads TGTGCCACCAGCAGAGATTCCGAACTAGCGGGGGGCAGCACAGATACGCAGTATTTT. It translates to CATSRDSELAGGSTDTQYF.

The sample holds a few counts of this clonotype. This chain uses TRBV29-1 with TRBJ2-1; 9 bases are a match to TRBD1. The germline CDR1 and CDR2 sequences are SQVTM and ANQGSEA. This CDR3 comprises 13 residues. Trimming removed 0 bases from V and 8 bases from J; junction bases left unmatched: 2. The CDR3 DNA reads TGCAGCGTTGAAGATGGGACAGGGCATGAGCAGTTCTTC. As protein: CSVEDGTGHEQFF.

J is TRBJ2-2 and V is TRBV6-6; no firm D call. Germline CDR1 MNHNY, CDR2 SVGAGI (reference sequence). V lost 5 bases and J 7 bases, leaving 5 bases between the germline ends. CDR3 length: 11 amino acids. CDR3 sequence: CASSNGGELFF. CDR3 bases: TGTGCCAGCAGTAATGGCGGGGAGCTGTTTTTT.

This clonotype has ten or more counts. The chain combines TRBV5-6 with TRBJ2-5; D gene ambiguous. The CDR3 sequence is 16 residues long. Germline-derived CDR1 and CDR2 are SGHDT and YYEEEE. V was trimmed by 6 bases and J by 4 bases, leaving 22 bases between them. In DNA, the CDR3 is TGTGCCAGCACCTCCGAGGAGCTCCAACGAGGAGAGACCCAGTACTTC. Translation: CASTSEELQRGETQYF.

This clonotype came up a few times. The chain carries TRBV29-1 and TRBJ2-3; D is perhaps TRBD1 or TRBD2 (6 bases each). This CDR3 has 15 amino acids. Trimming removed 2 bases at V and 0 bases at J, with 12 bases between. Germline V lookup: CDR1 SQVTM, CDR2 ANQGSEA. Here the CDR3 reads CSVELGGLSTDTQYF. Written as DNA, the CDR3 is TGCAGCGTTGAACTTGGGGGGCTGAGCACAGATACGCAGTATTTT.

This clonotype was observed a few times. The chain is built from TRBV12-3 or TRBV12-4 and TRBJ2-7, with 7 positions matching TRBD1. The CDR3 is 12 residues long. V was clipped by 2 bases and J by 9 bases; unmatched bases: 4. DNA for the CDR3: TGTGCCAGCAGTTTAAGGGACAGTGGGCAGTACTTC. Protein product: CASSLRDSGQYF.

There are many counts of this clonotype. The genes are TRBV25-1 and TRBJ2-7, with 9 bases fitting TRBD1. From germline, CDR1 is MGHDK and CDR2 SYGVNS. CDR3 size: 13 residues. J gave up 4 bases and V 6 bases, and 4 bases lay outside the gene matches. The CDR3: CASRGTGWYEQYF. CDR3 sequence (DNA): TGTGCCAGCAGGGGGACAGGGTGGTACGAGCAGTACTTC.

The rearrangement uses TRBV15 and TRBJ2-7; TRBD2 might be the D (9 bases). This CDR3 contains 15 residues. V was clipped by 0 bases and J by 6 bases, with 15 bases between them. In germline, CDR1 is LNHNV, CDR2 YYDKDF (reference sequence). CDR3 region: CATSRDAGGTGEQYF. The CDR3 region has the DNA TGTGCCACCAGCAGAGATGCGGGGGGGACAGGCGAGCAGTACTTC.

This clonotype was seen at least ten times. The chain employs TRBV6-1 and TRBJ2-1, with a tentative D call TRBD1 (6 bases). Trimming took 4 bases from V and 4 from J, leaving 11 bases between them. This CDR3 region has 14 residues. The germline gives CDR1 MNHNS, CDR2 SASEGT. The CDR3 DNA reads TGTGCCAGCAGTGGAGACAGGAAATACAATGAGCAGTTCTTC. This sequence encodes CASSGDRKYNEQFF.

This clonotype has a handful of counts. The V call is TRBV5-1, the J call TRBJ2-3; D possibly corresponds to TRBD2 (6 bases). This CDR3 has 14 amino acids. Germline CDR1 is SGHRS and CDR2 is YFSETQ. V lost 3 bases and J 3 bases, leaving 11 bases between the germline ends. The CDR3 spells CASSWRGATDTQYF. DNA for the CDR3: TGCGCCAGCAGCTGGAGGGGAGCTACAGATACGCAGTATTTT.

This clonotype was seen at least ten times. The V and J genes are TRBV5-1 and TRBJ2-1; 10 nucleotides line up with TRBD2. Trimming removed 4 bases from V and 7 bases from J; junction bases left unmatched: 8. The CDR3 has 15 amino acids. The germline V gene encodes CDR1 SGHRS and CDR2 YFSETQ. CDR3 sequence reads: CASSKAGGHGNEQFF. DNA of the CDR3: TGCGCCAGCAGCAAAGCGGGGGGGCATGGAAATGAGCAGTTCTTC. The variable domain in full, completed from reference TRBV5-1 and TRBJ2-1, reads KAGVTQTPRYLIKTRGQQVTLSCSPISGHRSVSWYQQTPGQGLQFLFEYFSETQRNKGNFPGRFSGRQFSNSRSEMNVSTLELGDSALYLCASSKAGGHGNEQFFGPGTRLTVL.

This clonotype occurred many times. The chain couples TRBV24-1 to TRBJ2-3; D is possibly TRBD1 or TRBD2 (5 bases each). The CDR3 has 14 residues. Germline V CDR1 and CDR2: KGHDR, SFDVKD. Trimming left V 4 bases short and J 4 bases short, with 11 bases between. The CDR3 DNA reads TGTGCCACCAGTGAGGCTGGGACCTCAGATACGCAGTATTTT. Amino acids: CATSEAGTSDTQYF.

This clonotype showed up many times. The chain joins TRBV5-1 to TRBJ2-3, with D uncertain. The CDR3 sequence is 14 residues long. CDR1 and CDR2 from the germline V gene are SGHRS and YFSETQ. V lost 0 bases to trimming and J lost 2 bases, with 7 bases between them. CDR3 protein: CASSLELFTDTQYF. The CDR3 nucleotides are TGCGCCAGCAGCTTGGAACTTTTCACAGATACGCAGTATTTT.

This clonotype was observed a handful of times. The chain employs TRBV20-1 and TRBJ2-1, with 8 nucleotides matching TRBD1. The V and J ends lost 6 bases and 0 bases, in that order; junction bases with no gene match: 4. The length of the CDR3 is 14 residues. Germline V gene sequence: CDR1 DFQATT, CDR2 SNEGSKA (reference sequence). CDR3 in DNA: TGCAGTGCCCAGGGACAGGTCTCCTACAATGAGCAGTTCTTC. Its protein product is CSAQGQVSYNEQFF.

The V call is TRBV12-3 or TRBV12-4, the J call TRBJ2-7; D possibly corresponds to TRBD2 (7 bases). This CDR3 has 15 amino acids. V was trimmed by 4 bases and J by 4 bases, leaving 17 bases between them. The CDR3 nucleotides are TGTGCCAGCAGTTCTCCAGCGGGGACACAATACGAGCAGTACTTC. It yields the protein CASSSPAGTQYEQYF.

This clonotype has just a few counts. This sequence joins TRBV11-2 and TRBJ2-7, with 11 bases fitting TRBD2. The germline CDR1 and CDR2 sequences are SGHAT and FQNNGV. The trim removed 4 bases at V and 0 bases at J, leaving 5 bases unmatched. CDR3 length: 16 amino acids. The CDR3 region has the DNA TGTGCCAGCAGCTCCCTAGCGGGAGGAGCCTCCTACGAGCAGTACTTC. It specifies CASSSLAGGASYEQYF.

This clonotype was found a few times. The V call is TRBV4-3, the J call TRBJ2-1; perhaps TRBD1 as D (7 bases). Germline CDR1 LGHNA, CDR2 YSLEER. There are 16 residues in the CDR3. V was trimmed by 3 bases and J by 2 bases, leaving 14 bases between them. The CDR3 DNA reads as TGCGCCAGCAGCCAGGAGGGGGCCTCGGCCTACAATGAGCAGTTCTTC. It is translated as CASSQEGASAYNEQFF.

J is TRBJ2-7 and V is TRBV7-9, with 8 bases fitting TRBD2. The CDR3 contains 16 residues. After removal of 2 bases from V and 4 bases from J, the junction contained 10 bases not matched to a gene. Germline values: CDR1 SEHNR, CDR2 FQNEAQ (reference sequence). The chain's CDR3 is CASSLIGSGSRYEQYF. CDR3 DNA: TGTGCCAGCAGCTTAATCGGGAGCGGGAGTCGTTACGAGCAGTACTTC.

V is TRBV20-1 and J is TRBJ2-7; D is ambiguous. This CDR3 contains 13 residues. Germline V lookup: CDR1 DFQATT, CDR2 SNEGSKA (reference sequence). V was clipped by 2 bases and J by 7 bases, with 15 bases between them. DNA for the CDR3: TGCAGTGCTAGACCCCCAGGCAGTGGTGAGCAGTACTTC. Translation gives CSARPPGSGEQYF.